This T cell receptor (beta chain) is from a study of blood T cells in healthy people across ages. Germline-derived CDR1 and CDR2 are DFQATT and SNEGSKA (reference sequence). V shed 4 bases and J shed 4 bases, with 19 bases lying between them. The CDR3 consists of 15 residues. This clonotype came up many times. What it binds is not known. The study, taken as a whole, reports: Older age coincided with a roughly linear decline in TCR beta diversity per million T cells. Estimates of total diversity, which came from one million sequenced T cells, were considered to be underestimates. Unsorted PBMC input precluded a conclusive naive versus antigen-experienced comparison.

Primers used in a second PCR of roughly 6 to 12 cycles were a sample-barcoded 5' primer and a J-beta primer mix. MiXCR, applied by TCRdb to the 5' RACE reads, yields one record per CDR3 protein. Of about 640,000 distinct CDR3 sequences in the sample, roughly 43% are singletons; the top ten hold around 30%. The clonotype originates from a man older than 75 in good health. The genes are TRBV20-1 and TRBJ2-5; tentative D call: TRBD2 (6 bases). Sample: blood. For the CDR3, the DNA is TGCAGTGCTATACTCTCGGTCGGAGGGTCAGAGACCCAGTACTTC. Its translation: CSAILSVGGSETQYF.